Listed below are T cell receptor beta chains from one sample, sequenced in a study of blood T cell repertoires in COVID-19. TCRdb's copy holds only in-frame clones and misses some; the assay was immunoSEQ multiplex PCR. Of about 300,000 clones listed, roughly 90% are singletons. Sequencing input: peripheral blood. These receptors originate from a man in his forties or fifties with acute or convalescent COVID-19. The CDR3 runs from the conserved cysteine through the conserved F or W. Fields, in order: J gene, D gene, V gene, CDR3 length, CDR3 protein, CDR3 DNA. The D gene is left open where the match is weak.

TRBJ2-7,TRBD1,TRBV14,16,CASSHNPGTGIYEQYF,TGTGCCAGCAGCCACAATCCCGGGACAGGGATCTACGAGCAGTACTTC
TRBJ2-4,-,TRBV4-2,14,CASSQAAVGNIQYF,TGTGCCAGCAGCCAAGCAGCGGTTGGAAACATTCAGTACTTC
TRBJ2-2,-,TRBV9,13,CASSVDPAGELFF,TGTGCCAGCAGCGTAGACCCGGCCGGGGAGCTGTTTTTT
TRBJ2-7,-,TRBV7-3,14,CASSLGGGPYEQYF,TGTGCCAGCAGCTTAGGAGGAGGCCCCTACGAGCAGTACTTC
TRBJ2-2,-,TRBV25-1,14,CASSEAGNTGELFF,TGTGCCAGCAGTGAGGCGGGGAACACCGGGGAGCTGTTTTTT
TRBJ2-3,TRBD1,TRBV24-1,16,CATSDLGQGATDTQYF,TGTGCCACCAGTGATTTGGGCCAGGGGGCCACAGATACGCAGTATTTT
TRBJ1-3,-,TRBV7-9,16,CASSLGALSSGNTIYF,TGTGCCAGCAGCTTAGGGGCTTTAAGCTCTGGAAACACCATATATTTT
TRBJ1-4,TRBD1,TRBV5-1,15,CASSFTGGGNEKLFF,TGCGCCAGCAGCTTCACAGGGGGCGGTAATGAAAAACTGTTTTTT
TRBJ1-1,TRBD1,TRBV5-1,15,CASRREGQANTEAFF,TGCGCCAGCAGGAGGGAGGGACAGGCGAACACTGAAGCTTTCTTT
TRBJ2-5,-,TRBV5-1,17,CASSLGGSHWREETQYF,TGCGCCAGCAGCTTGGGCGGGTCCCACTGGAGGGAAGAGACCCAGTACTTC